The 27 T cell receptor beta chains given below trace back to one sample, sequenced in a study of somatic mutations in cytotoxic T cells in rheumatoid arthritis. Sequencing used immunoSEQ multiplex PCR; TCRdb keeps in-frame clones, though not all of them. The sample shows about 18,000 clones, almost 85% of them seen only once. Sequencing input: CD8+ T cells sorted from blood. The receptors here all came from an adult with rheumatoid arthritis.

The V gene is TRBV11-3, the J gene TRBJ2-7; D is undetermined. The CDR3 runs to 12 residues. Trimming took off 4 bases at V and 2 bases at J, with 6 bases between the two ends. Germline V gene sequence: CDR1 SGHNT, CDR2 YENEEA. CDR3 region: CASSSSPYEQYF. Written as DNA, the CDR3 is TGTGCCAGCAGCTCGTCGCCCTACGAGCAGTACTTC.

The chain joins TRBV6-1 to TRBJ1-5; D is unclear. V was trimmed by 0 bases and J by 6 bases, leaving 12 bases between them. The CDR3 is 15 residues long. CDR1 is MNHNS and CDR2 is SASEGT in the germline V gene. The CDR3 spells CASSEASRGFQPQHF. In nucleotides, the CDR3 is TGTGCCAGCAGTGAAGCATCGCGAGGGTTTCAGCCCCAGCATTTT.

This clone was found once. The gene calls are TRBV7-2 and TRBJ2-3; 7 bases fit TRBD2. The CDR3 consists of 15 residues. Trimming at V came to 5 bases and at J to 14 bases, leaving 19 bases not matched to a gene. Germline V gene lookup returns CDR1 SGHTA and CDR2 FQGNSA. The CDR3 spells CASSPLSGTRGDPYF. The CDR3 nucleotides read TGTGCCAGCAGCCCCCTAAGCGGGACCCGAGGGGACCCGTATTTT.

The gene calls are TRBV5-4 and TRBJ2-7; D is uncertain. The CDR3 covers 15 residues. Trimming cost V 0 bases and J 2 bases, with 12 bases left between them. Germline V gene data show CDR1 as SGHNT and CDR2 as YYREEE (reference sequence). The CDR3 protein is CASSLVSSLAYEQYF. CDR3 DNA: TGTGCCAGCAGCTTGGTTTCGAGTCTGGCCTACGAGCAGTACTTC.

V and J are TRBV7-9 and TRBJ1-1, with D hard to call. The CDR3 is 12 residues long. Trimming cost V 5 bases and J 5 bases, with 9 bases left between them. Germline values: CDR1 SEHNR, CDR2 FQNEAQ (reference sequence). The CDR3 DNA follows: TGTGCCAGCAGCCCACTCCTTACTGAAGCTTTCTTT. It encodes CASSPLLTEAFF.

In this sample, this clone turned up a few times. V is TRBV20-1 and J is TRBJ2-5; D is tentatively TRBD1 or TRBD2 (5 bases each). V was pared by 5 bases and J by 5 bases, with 9 bases between. This CDR3 contains 11 residues. Germline loops: CDR1 DFQATT, CDR2 SNEGSKA (reference sequence). The CDR3 loop is CSAWWGETQYF. In nucleotides, the CDR3 is TGCAGTGCTTGGTGGGGGGAGACCCAGTACTTC.

The rearrangement joins TRBV7-9 to TRBJ2-2, with D maybe TRBD2 (6 bases). The ends were cut back, 6 bases at V and 2 bases at J, with 13 bases in the middle. The CDR3 is 15 residues long. The germline V gene encodes CDR1 SEHNR and CDR2 FQNEAQ (reference sequence). For the CDR3, the DNA is TGTGCCAGCAGGCGAGGGACTGGTAACACCGGGGAGCTGTTTTTT. Residues: CASRRGTGNTGELFF.

The rearrangement uses TRBV27 and TRBJ1-5; D is unresolved. Per germline, CDR1 MNHEY and CDR2 SMNVEV (reference sequence). CDR3 size: 13 residues. With 5 bases removed from V and 3 bases from J, the gap between germline ends came to 8 bases. CDR3 in DNA: TGTGCCAGCAGTCGACGTGTCAATCAGCCCCAGCATTTT. Encoded protein: CASSRRVNQPQHF.

The V call is TRBV13, the J call TRBJ1-4; D gene uncertain. The ends were cut back, 5 bases at V and 10 bases at J, with 20 bases in the middle. CDR1 is PRHDT and CDR2 is FYEKMQ in the germline V gene (reference sequence). The CDR3 runs 15 residues. CDR3 sequence: CASSLRTASRGKLFF. CDR3 in DNA: TGTGCCAGCAGCCTGAGGACGGCATCTCGGGGAAAACTGTTTTTT.

The chain is built from TRBV6-7 and TRBJ1-5, with unresolved D. TRBV6-7 is labeled an ORF, and its function is uncertain. CDR3 length: 12 residues. With 10 bases removed from V and 8 bases from J, the gap between germline ends came to 15 bases. The CDR3 coding sequence is TGTGCCAACGAAGGACTGTCGGAGCCCCAGCATTTT. Translation gives CANEGLSEPQHF.

This clone was counted between two and nine times. The chain is built from TRBV27 and TRBJ1-1; the D gene is possibly TRBD1 (6 bases). The CDR3 runs 13 residues. CDR1 is MNHEY and CDR2 is SMNVEV in the germline V gene (reference sequence). Trimming took off 5 bases at V and 6 bases at J, with 13 bases between the two ends. CDR3 protein: CASSILQGSEAFF. The CDR3 DNA reads TGTGCCAGCAGTATCTTACAGGGATCTGAAGCTTTCTTT.

This chain links TRBV29-1 with TRBJ1-1; TRBD1 is a possible D gene (5 bases). The CDR3 length is 12 residues. The V end was cut by 7 bases, the J end by 5 bases, with 14 bases between. Per germline, CDR1 SQVTM and CDR2 ANQGSEA. CDR3 in amino acids: CSARDGSTEAFF. In DNA form, the CDR3 reads TGCAGCGCCCGGGACGGAAGTACTGAAGCTTTCTTT.

The chain carries TRBV7-9 and TRBJ2-3, with 8 bases fitting TRBD2. Germline V gene sequence: CDR1 SEHNR, CDR2 FQNEAQ (reference sequence). This CDR3 has 16 amino acids. Losses at the gene ends were 6 bases for V and 6 bases for J; bases not matched to a gene: 14. The CDR3, as DNA: TGTGCCAGCAGACTTTCTAGCGGGCCAGAAAGGGATACGCAGTATTTT. Protein sequence: CASRLSSGPERDTQYF.

V gene TRBV7-9 combines with J gene TRBJ2-5, with D perhaps TRBD1 (6 bases). This CDR3 is built from 15 residues. Germline-derived CDR1 and CDR2 are SEHNR and FQNEAQ (reference sequence). V lost 2 bases to trimming and J lost 1 base, with 11 bases between them. The CDR3 DNA is TGTGCCAGCAGCTTAACCGGGACATCCCAAGAGACCCAGTACTTC. Translation gives CASSLTGTSQETQYF.

J is TRBJ2-3 and V is TRBV4-1; D unclear. This CDR3 comprises 21 residues. CDR1 MGHRA and CDR2 YSYEKL come from the germline V gene. V was trimmed by 3 bases and J by 0 bases, leaving 28 bases between them. The DNA of the CDR3 is TGCGCCAGCAGCCACCGCAGGACCCAGAAAGACCGGGCTCCTAGCACAGATACGCAGTATTTT. This gives the protein CASSHRRTQKDRAPSTDTQYF.

The chain links TRBV27 to TRBJ2-1; 7 nucleotides align to TRBD2. Germline V gene sequence: CDR1 MNHEY, CDR2 SMNVEV (reference sequence). The CDR3 contains 14 residues. After removal of 4 bases from V and 4 bases from J, the junction contained 4 bases not matched to a gene. This chain's CDR3 is CASSSSGPYNEQFF. The CDR3, as DNA: TGTGCCAGCAGTTCTAGCGGACCGTACAATGAGCAGTTCTTC.

The CDR3 loop reads CASSLIRNNSPLHF. CDR3 DNA: TGTGCCAGCAGTTTGATCAGAAATAATTCACCCCTCCACTTT. The rearrangement joins TRBV27 to TRBJ1-6; no clear D gene. The CDR3 is made up of 14 amino acids. CDR1 and CDR2 from the germline V gene are MNHEY and SMNVEV (reference sequence). V was pared by 3 bases and J by 5 bases, with 8 bases between.

The genes are TRBV14 and TRBJ2-7; TRBD1 aligns across 8 bases. This CDR3 has 14 amino acids. V lost 4 bases to trimming and J lost 1 base; unmatched junction nucleotides: 3. The germline CDR1 and CDR2 sequences are SGHDN and FVKESK. CDR3 nucleotide sequence: TGTGCCAGCAGCCCTAGGGACAGGTCCTACGAGCAGTACTTC. Its translation is CASSPRDRSYEQYF.

V is TRBV7-9 and J is TRBJ1-1; D ambiguous. V was trimmed by 5 bases and J by 7 bases, leaving 14 bases between them. CDR3 length: 13 amino acids. Germline CDR1 reads SEHNR; CDR2 reads FQNEAQ (reference sequence). CDR3 DNA sequence: TGTGCCAGCAGCCCTATACAGAGAAATGAAGCTTTCTTT. This sequence encodes CASSPIQRNEAFF.

The CDR3 nucleotides read TGTGCCAGCAGTGACCCGGGACTCCTGATGAACACTGAAGCTTTCTTT. Residues: CASSDPGLLMNTEAFF. The V call is TRBV5-4, the J call TRBJ1-1; tentatively, D is TRBD1 (5 bases). The CDR3 has 16 residues. Germline V gene sequence: CDR1 SGHNT, CDR2 YYREEE (reference sequence). Between the trimmed V and J ends, which lost 5 bases and 0 bases, there was a span of 17 bases.

This clone was seen more than once but under ten times. V gene TRBV6-5 combines with J gene TRBJ1-3; D perhaps matches TRBD1 (6 bases). The ends were cut back, 5 bases at V and 7 bases at J, with 15 bases in the middle. The CDR3 has 14 residues. Germline V gene lookup returns CDR1 MNHEY and CDR2 SVGAGI. The CDR3 reads CASSKKKGVNTIYF. The CDR3 bases are TGTGCCAGCAGTAAAAAGAAGGGGGTCAACACCATATATTTT.

This chain uses TRBV11-3 with TRBJ2-2; the match to TRBD2 covers 12 bases. After removal of 4 bases from V and 1 base from J, the junction contained 10 bases not matched to a gene. CDR1 is SGHNT, CDR2 YENEEA, per germline. This CDR3 has 19 amino acids. The CDR3 DNA follows: TGTGCCAGCAGCTCCGACACTAGCGGGGGGTTTGAGAACACCGGGGAGCTGTTTTTT. Encoded protein: CASSSDTSGGFENTGELFF.

This clone was observed once. This rearrangement joins TRBV5-1 to TRBJ2-3; 8 bases agree with TRBD2. Trimming cost V 0 bases and J 3 bases; bases outside gene matches: 9. The CDR3 sequence is 17 residues long. From germline, CDR1 is SGHRS and CDR2 YFSETQ. The CDR3 region is CASSLDGAGGTTDTQYF. The CDR3 nucleotides are TGCGCCAGCAGCTTGGACGGGGCGGGAGGAACGACAGATACGCAGTATTTT.

The chain links TRBV9 to TRBJ2-3; TRBD2 might be the D (6 bases). The CDR3 totals 15 residues. Trimming left V 0 bases short and J 2 bases short, with 10 bases between. CDR1 and CDR2 (germline): SGDLS, YYNGEE. This CDR3 is CASSVGDSHTDTQYF. The DNA of the CDR3 is TGTGCCAGCAGCGTAGGGGACTCCCACACAGATACGCAGTATTTT.

This rearrangement joins TRBV18 to TRBJ2-4; D is uncertain. From germline, CDR1 is KGHSH and CDR2 LQKENI. This CDR3 comprises 15 residues. The germline V and J ends were trimmed by 2 bases and 6 bases, with 14 bases remaining between them. The CDR3 here is CASSPTAASGNIQYF. The CDR3 coding sequence is TGTGCCAGCTCACCAACGGCGGCCTCCGGAAACATTCAGTACTTC.

This clone was seen only a few times. V gene TRBV6-1 combines with J gene TRBJ2-7; D might be TRBD2 (5 bases). The CDR3 length is 16 residues. Trimming left V 1 base short and J 4 bases short, with 17 bases between. Germline V gives CDR1 MNHNS, CDR2 SASEGT. The CDR3 nucleotides are TGTGCCAGCAGTGAAGGCGCCCCCACCGGGGAGTACGAGCAGTACTTC. Encoded protein: CASSEGAPTGEYEQYF.

This clone is a singleton in its sample. J is TRBJ1-5 and V is TRBV2; 12 positions match TRBD1. The V segment lost 8 bases and the J segment 0 bases; nucleotides outside the gene matches: 11. Germline CDR1 and CDR2: SNHLY and FYNNEI. This CDR3 spans 18 amino acids. The CDR3 reads CASATGTGGWVSNQPQHF. CDR3 DNA: TGTGCCAGCGCAACCGGGACAGGGGGCTGGGTTAGCAATCAGCCCCAGCATTTT.